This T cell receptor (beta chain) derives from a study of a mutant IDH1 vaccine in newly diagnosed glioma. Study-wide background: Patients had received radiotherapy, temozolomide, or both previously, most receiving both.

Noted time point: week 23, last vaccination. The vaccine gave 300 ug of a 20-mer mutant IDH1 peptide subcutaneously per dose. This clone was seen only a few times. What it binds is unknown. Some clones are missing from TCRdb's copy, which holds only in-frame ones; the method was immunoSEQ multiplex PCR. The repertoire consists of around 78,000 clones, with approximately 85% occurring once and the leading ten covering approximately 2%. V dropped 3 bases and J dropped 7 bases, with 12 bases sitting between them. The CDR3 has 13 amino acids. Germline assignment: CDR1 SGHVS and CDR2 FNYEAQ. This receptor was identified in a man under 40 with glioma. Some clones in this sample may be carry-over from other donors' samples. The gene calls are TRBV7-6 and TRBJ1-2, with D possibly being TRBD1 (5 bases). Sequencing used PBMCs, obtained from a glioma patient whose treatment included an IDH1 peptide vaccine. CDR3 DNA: TGTGCCAGCAGCTTTCTGGGGGAGCCTGGCTACACCTTC. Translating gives CASSFLGEPGYTF.